These 26 T cell receptor beta chains were all obtained from the same sample, sequenced in a study of OX40 agonist ivuxolimab in advanced cancers. The assay was immunoSEQ multiplex PCR, and TCRdb's table has in-frame clones only and misses some. The table shows roughly 76,000 clones, with around 87% occurring only once. The sequencing here drew on CD4+ or CD8+ T cells sorted from blood, taken in a trial of the OX40 agonist ivuxolimab. Receptors originate from an adult with an advanced solid tumor such as melanoma, head and neck, liver or kidney cancer.

The gene calls are TRBV7-9 and TRBJ2-5; D uncertain. This CDR3 spans 12 amino acids. From germline, CDR1 is SEHNR and CDR2 FQNEAQ (reference sequence). V was trimmed by 3 bases and J by 2 bases, leaving 4 bases between them. The CDR3 region is CASSFPQETQYF. The CDR3 nucleotides read TGTGCCAGCAGCTTTCCACAAGAGACCCAGTACTTC.

This clone was counted only a few times. The chain couples TRBV7-2 to TRBJ1-2, with D hard to call. Germline V CDR1 and CDR2: SGHTA, FQGNSA. This CDR3 comprises 13 residues. Trimming cost V 2 bases and J 3 bases, with 7 bases left between them. The CDR3 region is CASSLRNDYGYTF. The CDR3 DNA is TGTGCCAGCAGCTTAAGGAACGACTATGGCTACACCTTC. Full variable domain (rest looked up from reference TRBV7-2 and TRBJ1-2): GAGVSQSPSNKVTEKGKDVELRCDPISGHTALYWYRQSLGQGLEFLIYFQGNSAPDKSGLPSDRFSAERTGGSVSTLTIQRTQQEDSAVYLCASSLRNDYGYTFGSGTRLTVV.

The chain couples TRBV7-9 to TRBJ1-2; TRBD1 might be the D (5 bases). Germline V gene lookup returns CDR1 SEHNR and CDR2 FQNEAQ (reference sequence). The CDR3 loop spans 14 amino acids. Between the trimmed V and J ends, which lost 1 base and 8 bases, there was a span of 14 bases. CDR3: CASSLGAGPVGYTF. DNA of the CDR3: TGTGCCAGCAGCTTAGGAGCAGGGCCCGTCGGCTACACCTTC.

The chain is built from TRBV5-5 and TRBJ1-1; TRBD1 agrees at 7 bases. The CDR3 has 14 residues. Germline CDR1 and CDR2: SGHKS and YYEKEE (reference sequence). V dropped 4 bases and J dropped 1; count of bases not matched to a gene: 4. In DNA, the CDR3 is TGTGCCAGCAGCCCCCGGACAGGGAACACTGAAGCTTTCTTT. It translates to CASSPRTGNTEAFF.

This rearrangement joins TRBV6-5 to TRBJ1-4, with a tentative D call TRBD1 (5 bases). Germline V gene lookup returns CDR1 MNHEY and CDR2 SVGAGI. V was cut by 6 bases and J by 7 bases, with 15 bases left in between. This CDR3 contains 14 residues. Written as DNA, the CDR3 is TGTGCCAGCAGCCGCGGGGCAGGGAGTGAAAAACTGTTTTTT. Its translation: CASSRGAGSEKLFF.

This rearrangement joins TRBV6-6 to TRBJ2-4, with D unclear. The CDR3 is 15 amino acids. Germline values: CDR1 MNHNY, CDR2 SVGAGI (reference sequence). V was cut by 0 bases and J by 0 bases, with 6 bases left in between. CDR3 nucleotide sequence: TGTGCCAGCAGTTACTCCCAGTTAGCCAAAAACATTCAGTACTTC. Residues: CASSYSQLAKNIQYF.

This chain links TRBV5-6 with TRBJ1-5; D gene unclear. This CDR3 region has 14 residues. V lost 3 bases, J lost 0 bases, and 7 bases lay in between. Germline V CDR1 and CDR2: SGHDT, YYEEEE. The CDR3 sequence: CASSSRDSNQPQHF. In nucleotides, the CDR3 is TGTGCCAGCAGCTCAAGAGATAGCAATCAGCCCCAGCATTTT. Full variable domain (rest looked up from reference TRBV5-6 and TRBJ1-5): DAGVTQSPTHLIKTRGQQVTLRCSPKSGHDTVSWYQQALGQGPQFIFQYYEEEERQRGNFPDRFSGHQFPNYSSELNVNALLLGDSALYLCASSSRDSNQPQHFGDGTRLSIL.

The chain carries TRBV6-5 and TRBJ1-1, with 8 bases lining up with TRBD1. After removal of 6 bases from V and 6 bases from J, the junction contained 0 bases not matched to a gene. Germline V lookup: CDR1 MNHEY, CDR2 SVGAGI. CDR3 length: 11 residues. The CDR3 reads CASSRGPEAFF. CDR3 nucleotides: TGTGCCAGCAGCAGGGGGCCTGAAGCTTTCTTT.

The genes are TRBV19 and TRBJ2-1; weak D call: TRBD1 (5 bases). Germline CDR1 reads LNHDA; CDR2 reads SQIVND (reference sequence). The CDR3 runs 14 residues. V was trimmed by 7 bases and J by 6 bases, leaving 16 bases between them. CDR3 region: CASNPSRVVNEQFF. The CDR3 DNA reads TGTGCCAGTAATCCCAGCAGGGTGGTCAATGAGCAGTTCTTC.

As regards this clone: Other DNA sequences from this sample encode an identical CDR3 as well. The J gene is TRBJ1-6, the V gene TRBV5-4; 9 nucleotides match TRBD1. From germline, CDR1 is SGHNT and CDR2 YYREEE (reference sequence). The CDR3 contains 14 residues. V was pared by 2 bases and J by 7 bases, with 1 base of the junction left unmatched. The CDR3 coding sequence is TGTGCCAGCAGCTTAGGACAGGGGAATTCACCCCTCCACTTT. Its protein product is CASSLGQGNSPLHF.

This clone appeared a few times. The CDR3 sequence: CASSLWAQGGNSPLHF. The CDR3, as DNA: TGTGCCAGCAGTTTATGGGCACAGGGGGGTAATTCACCCCTCCACTTT. This sequence joins TRBV27 and TRBJ1-6, with 8 nucleotides matching TRBD1. This CDR3 is 16 amino acids long. After removal of 1 base from V and 6 bases from J, the junction contained 5 bases not matched to a gene. Germline CDR1 reads MNHEY; CDR2 reads SMNVEV (reference sequence).

The chain joins TRBV10-3 to TRBJ1-1; TRBD1 agrees at 9 bases. The CDR3 sequence is 14 residues long. V lost 5 bases, J lost 4 bases, and 5 bases stayed unmatched. Looked up from germline, CDR1 is ENHRY and CDR2 is SYGVKD. CDR3 nucleotides: TGTGCCATCAGTAACGACAGGGGGGGCACTGAAGCTTTCTTT. As protein: CAISNDRGGTEAFF.

The chain employs TRBV29-1 and TRBJ2-5; no definite D call. Deletions cut 2 bases from V and 2 bases from J, with 12 bases between. This CDR3 is 14 amino acids long. Germline V gene lookup returns CDR1 SQVTM and CDR2 ANQGSEA. CDR3 DNA: TGCAGCGTTGAAAATACGGATCGGCAAGAGACCCAGTACTTC. It encodes CSVENTDRQETQYF.

The V gene is TRBV29-1, the J gene TRBJ2-1; D not certain. CDR1 is SQVTM, CDR2 ANQGSEA, per germline. Trimming left V 5 bases short and J 8 bases short, with 10 bases between. This CDR3 comprises 11 residues. DNA for the CDR3: TGCAGCGTTCGCCAAGGCGATGAGCAGTTCTTC. Its protein is CSVRQGDEQFF.

The chain combines TRBV7-9 with TRBJ2-3, with TRBD1 matching 11 bases. The trim removed 8 bases at V and 8 bases at J, leaving 6 bases unmatched. This CDR3 region has 13 residues. From germline, CDR1 is SEHNR and CDR2 FQNEAQ (reference sequence). The CDR3 bases are TGTGCCAGCTCCGGGACAGGGGGAAGTACGCAGTATTTT. Its translation: CASSGTGGSTQYF.

This sequence joins TRBV19 and TRBJ1-5, with D possibly being TRBD1 (5 bases). Between the trimmed V and J ends, which lost 1 base and 4 bases, there was a span of 11 bases. CDR1 and CDR2 (germline): LNHDA, SQIVND (reference sequence). CDR3 length equals 15 residues. The chain's CDR3 is CASSIVRAGNQPQHF. The CDR3 DNA reads TGTGCCAGTAGTATAGTCAGGGCGGGTAATCAGCCCCAGCATTTT.

V usage is TRBV27 and J usage is TRBJ1-2, with 9 bases matching TRBD1. CDR1 and CDR2 from the germline V gene are MNHEY and SMNVEV (reference sequence). The CDR3 contains 15 residues. The V gene end was trimmed by 6 bases and the J gene end by 8 bases; junction bases not matched to a gene: 13. The CDR3 DNA reads as TGTGCCAGCAGCCCCGCGCCCCGGACAGGGGCGGGCTACACCTTC. It is translated as CASSPAPRTGAGYTF.

The chain employs TRBV14 and TRBJ1-2; tentatively, D is TRBD1 (5 bases). V lost 4 bases, J lost 4 bases, and 10 bases lay in between. This CDR3 region has 13 residues. Per germline, CDR1 SGHDN and CDR2 FVKESK. The DNA of the CDR3 is TGTGCCAGCAGCCGGGGGGACCTCTATGGCTACACCTTC. As protein: CASSRGDLYGYTF.

Written as DNA, the CDR3 is TGCGCCAGCAGCCCTGGGGGGGCTGGATCACCCCTCCACTTT. Residues: CASSPGGAGSPLHF. The chain employs TRBV5-1 and TRBJ1-6; D possibly corresponds to TRBD1 (6 bases). V lost 4 bases to trimming and J lost 10 bases, with 15 bases between them. There are 14 residues in the CDR3. From germline, CDR1 is SGHRS and CDR2 YFSETQ.

This clone showed up just once. The CDR3 spells CASGGAGDTQYF. CDR3 coding DNA: TGTGCCAGTGGAGGGGCCGGGGATACGCAGTATTTT. This sequence joins TRBV19 and TRBJ2-3; perhaps TRBD2 as D (6 bases). CDR1 is LNHDA and CDR2 is SQIVND in the germline V gene (reference sequence). The V end lost 8 bases, the J end lost 6 bases, and 12 bases lay between the germline ends. The CDR3 is 12 amino acids. The full variable domain, its missing parts supplied by reference TRBV19 and TRBJ2-3, is DGGITQSPKYLFRKEGQNVTLSCEQNLNHDAMYWYRQDPGQGLRLIYYSQIVNDFQKGDIAEGYSVSREKKESFPLTVTSAQKNPTAFYLCASGGAGDTQYFGPGTRLTVL.

The chain joins TRBV19 to TRBJ2-1; no definite D call. Germline assignment: CDR1 LNHDA and CDR2 SQIVND (reference sequence). The CDR3 consists of 15 residues. The V end was cut by 3 bases, the J end by 0 bases, with 9 bases between. The CDR3, as DNA: TGTGCCAGTAGTATCGGTAAGAGCTCCTACAATGAGCAGTTCTTC. It is translated as CASSIGKSSYNEQFF.

This chain joins TRBV7-9 and TRBJ1-2, with no clear D. V gave up 6 bases and J gave up 8 bases, with 19 bases separating them. The length of the CDR3 is 14 residues. Germline CDR1 and CDR2: SEHNR and FQNEAQ (reference sequence). In DNA form, the CDR3 reads TGTGCCAGCAGTTTCGCGGTTGCCGTGGGCGGCTACACCTTC. It translates to CASSFAVAVGGYTF.

The chain combines TRBV18 with TRBJ1-1; a weak D match, TRBD1 (5 bases). Germline values: CDR1 KGHSH, CDR2 LQKENI. CDR3 length: 13 amino acids. V lost 7 bases and J lost 1, with 10 bases in between. CDR3 residues: CASYRTGNTEAFF. The CDR3 DNA sequence: TGTGCCAGCTACAGGACGGGGAACACTGAAGCTTTCTTT.

The J gene is TRBJ1-3, the V gene TRBV2; 8 bases are shared with TRBD1. The CDR3 runs to 17 residues. The germline V gene has CDR1 SNHLY and CDR2 FYNNEI. Trimming took 5 bases from V and 3 from J; bases not matched to a gene: 12. The CDR3 region is CASSRTGGELFGNTIYF. CDR3 bases: TGTGCCAGCAGTCGAACAGGGGGAGAATTGTTTGGAAACACCATATATTTT.

The chain joins TRBV19 to TRBJ1-1; the match to TRBD1 covers 7 bases. The CDR3 loop spans 14 amino acids. V shed 5 bases, J shed 4 bases, and the junction held 7 bases outside the gene matches. The germline V gene has CDR1 LNHDA and CDR2 SQIVND (reference sequence). CDR3 amino acids: CASSETGRATEAFF. DNA for the CDR3: TGTGCCAGTAGTGAGACAGGGAGGGCCACTGAAGCTTTCTTT.

This chain links TRBV2 with TRBJ2-6, with TRBD2 matching over 7 bases. Germline V CDR1 and CDR2: SNHLY, FYNNEI. The CDR3 covers 16 residues. Trimming took 2 bases from V and 0 from J; bases not matched to a gene: 1. Here the CDR3 DNA reads TGTGCCAGCAGTGAATGGGGGGGCTCTGGGGCCAACGTCCTGACTTTC. This encodes CASSEWGGSGANVLTF. Full variable domain (outside the CDR3, taken from reference TRBV2 and TRBJ2-6): EPEVTQTPSHQVTQMGQEVILRCVPISNHLYFYWYRQILGQKVEFLVSFYNNEISEKSEIFDDQFSVERPDGSNFTLKIRSTKLEDSAMYFCASSEWGGSGANVLTFGAGSRLTVL.